This TCR beta chain was documented in a study of T cells in Graves' hyperthyroidism and ophthalmopathy. Background on the study: Peripheral blood samples were taken at initial diagnosis, prior to any treatment. Overall study findings and caveats: Most thyroid clonotypes that were expanded above 0.001 also turned up in blood.

There were TCR beta CDR3 regions amplified from RNA transcripts. HTBI primers were the set used in a first-round RT-PCR of the TCR CDR3. TCRdb processed the multiplex PCR reads anew with MiXCR; each CDR3 protein has one entry. The sample consists of nearly 600,000 distinct CDR3 sequences, 14% of them appearing once. Trimming took 4 bases from V and 5 from J; bases not matched to a gene: 7. This CDR3 has 16 residues. Germline V lookup: CDR1 LNHDA, CDR2 SQIVND (reference sequence). Worth noting for this clonotype: Its specificity is not known.

The sequenced material came from blood. V is TRBV19 and J is TRBJ2-5; TRBD2 matches at 13 bases. The source is a woman aged 18-35 years with Graves' ophthalmopathy. The CDR3 region is CASSTLGLAGTETQYF. For the CDR3, the DNA is TGTGCCAGTAGTACCCTGGGACTAGCGGGAACGGAGACCCAGTACTTC.